This TCR beta chain emerged from a study of high-grade serous ovarian cancer treatment subgroups. About the study: Mean per sample: about 15,000 reads, some 7,500 unique TCR beta rearrangements. Findings and caveats of the study: TCR clonal relatedness correlated positively with neoantigen level. Without spatial data, bulk sequencing limits insight into HGSC tumor diversity.

Comment on this clone: Its cognate antigen is unknown.

Tumor samples were taken before definitive surgery or chemotherapy. Germline lookup yields CDR1 SGHTA and CDR2 FQGNSA. CDR3 size: 14 residues. J was trimmed by 6 bases and V by 3 bases; bases with no gene match: 5. The table came from immunoSEQ multiplex PCR; TCRdb's copy has only in-frame clones and leaves some out. This sample has under 5,500 clones, with less than 85% found just once. Input material: tumor tissue. The source of this sequence is a human donor with high-grade serous ovarian cancer. The V and J genes are TRBV7-2 and TRBJ2-4, with 7 nucleotides matching TRBD2. In DNA, the CDR3 is TGTGCCAGCAGCTTTTCTAGCGGAATAAACATTCAGTACTTC. Protein: CASSFSSGINIQYF. Full variable domain (rest looked up from reference TRBV7-2 and TRBJ2-4): GAGVSQSPSNKVTEKGKDVELRCDPISGHTALYWYRQSLGQGLEFLIYFQGNSAPDKSGLPSDRFSAERTGGSVSTLTIQRTQQEDSAVYLCASSFSSGINIQYFGAGTRLSVL.